Listed below are T cell receptor beta chains from one sample, sequenced in a study of blood T cell repertoires in COVID-19. Sequencing was performed with immunoSEQ multiplex PCR; in TCRdb, only in-frame clones are kept and a portion is missing. The sample gives around 40,000 clones, about nine tenths of which show up once; about 8.6% is in the top ten. Sequencing input: peripheral blood. These receptors were obtained from a man in his 60s with active COVID-19. CDR3s include the opening cysteine and the closing phenylalanine or tryptophan. Fields, in order: D gene, V gene, clone size, J gene, CDR3 DNA, CDR3 protein. A D gene is named only where the DNA matches it firmly. A clone size is listed for some rows: how often the clone was seen (once, few, many), or a class if it is expanded.

>-|TRBV29-1|-|TRBJ1-2
TGCAGCGTAGAACAGGATCCAAAGGATGGCTACACCTTC
CSVEQDPKDGYTF
>TRBD2|TRBV12-5|-|TRBJ2-2
TGTGCTAGTGGTTTGGTGTACCTGGGAGGGGCCGTCGGGGAGCTGTTTTTT
CASGLVYLGGAVGELFF
>TRBD2|TRBV27|-|TRBJ2-1
TGTGCCAGCAGTCTTAGACTAGCGGGAGGGCCTTACAATGAGCAGTTCTTC
CASSLRLAGGPYNEQFF
>-|TRBV4-1|-|TRBJ1-1
TGCGCCAGCAGCCACTCAGGGGTGTACACTGAAGCTTTCTTT
CASSHSGVYTEAFF
>-|TRBV3-1/TRBV3-2|-|TRBJ2-1
TGTGCCAGCAGCCCACAGAGCAGGGGTCTGGGCAATGAGCAGTTCTTC
CASSPQSRGLGNEQFF
>TRBD2|TRBV13|few|TRBJ2-2
TGTGCCAGCAGCCCGCGGACTAGCGGGAGTAGCACCGGGGAGCTGTTTTTT
CASSPRTSGSSTGELFF
>-|TRBV6-6|-|TRBJ1-2
TGTGCCAGCAGTACCCTCAGCGTCAACTATGGCTACACCTTC
CASSTLSVNYGYTF
>-|TRBV7-2|-|TRBJ1-3
TGTGCCAGCAGCTTCCCGGGCTCTGGAAACACCATATATTTT
CASSFPGSGNTIYF
>TRBD2|TRBV11-2|-|TRBJ2-7
TGTGCCAGCAGCTTAGAGGTGGGACTAACCTACGAGCAGTACTTC
CASSLEVGLTYEQYF
>-|TRBV5-1|-|TRBJ2-7
TGCGCCAGCAGCCGAGAAACAGGGCCCTCCTACGAGCAGTACTTC
CASSRETGPSYEQYF
>-|TRBV7-2|-|TRBJ1-2
TGTGCCAGCAGCTTAGGCCGGACGAATCGGGGTGGCTACACCTTC
CASSLGRTNRGGYTF
>-|TRBV6-6|-|TRBJ2-5
TGTGCCAGCAGTTCCCAACAAGAGACCCAGTACTTC
CASSSQQETQYF
>-|TRBV28|-|TRBJ1-1
TGTGCCGTTGCCGGACAGCTAATTAACCGGCCTCTTCGAGTAGCTTTCTTT
CAVAGQLINRPLRVAFF
>-|TRBV28|once|TRBJ2-3
TGTGCCAGCAGTTTCATAGATACGCAGTATTTT
CASSFIDTQYF
>-|TRBV29-1|-|TRBJ1-5
TGCAGCGTTGAAGCAGGTAGCAATCAGCCCCAGCATTTT
CSVEAGSNQPQHF